The 23 T cell receptor beta chains listed next were all sequenced from one sample in a study of blood T cells in healthy people across ages. A J-beta primer mix and a sample-barcoded 5' primer were used in a second PCR of about 7 to 11 cycles. TCRdb re-derived calls from the 5' RACE reads in MiXCR, one entry per CDR3 protein. Found here are 920,000 or so distinct CDR3 sequences, 40% to 55% of them singletons; the top ten hold about 20%. Specimen: blood. These receptors were obtained from a woman aged 60-75 years in good health.

The rearrangement joins TRBV5-1 to TRBJ2-3; 8 bases align to TRBD2. J lost 5 bases, V lost 1 base, and 6 bases had no gene match. CDR1 SGHRS and CDR2 YFSETQ come from the germline V gene. The CDR3 runs 15 residues. CDR3: CASSLLAGGRDTQYF. CDR3 in DNA: TGCGCCAGCAGCTTGTTGGCGGGGGGCCGAGATACGCAGTATTTT.

V and J are TRBV12-3 or TRBV12-4 and TRBJ2-3; D remains ambiguous. V shed 6 bases and J shed 0 bases, with 10 bases lying between them. The CDR3 loop spans 14 amino acids. CDR3 in amino acids: CASSDLRSTDTQYF. DNA of the CDR3: TGTGCCAGCAGCGACCTACGGAGCACAGATACGCAGTATTTT.

This chain joins TRBV20-1 and TRBJ2-1, with TRBD2 as a possible D gene (5 bases). The germline CDR1 and CDR2 sequences are DFQATT and SNEGSKA (reference sequence). CDR3 length equals 13 residues. The ends were cut back, 6 bases at V and 2 bases at J, with 11 bases in the middle. The CDR3 loop is CSAAAFAYNEQFF. Written as DNA, the CDR3 is TGCAGTGCAGCGGCCTTTGCCTACAATGAGCAGTTCTTC.

This sequence joins TRBV7-6 and TRBJ2-1; D is possibly TRBD1 (6 bases). V gave up 0 bases and J gave up 10 bases, with 16 bases separating them. CDR3 size: 15 residues. Germline CDR1 reads SGHVS; CDR2 reads FNYEAQ. CDR3 DNA: TGTGCCAGCAGCTTAGCACAGGGCCGTTCCTACGAGCAGTTCTTC. It specifies CASSLAQGRSYEQFF.

This clonotype appeared a few times. The chain combines TRBV9 with TRBJ1-2; D might be TRBD1 (6 bases). Trimming took 3 bases from V and 4 from J, leaving 22 bases between them. This CDR3 has 17 amino acids. CDR1 SGDLS and CDR2 YYNGEE come from the germline V gene. CDR3 DNA: TGTGCCAGCAGCGGTACCGAACAACAGGGCGGGTCCTATGGCTACACCTTC. The encoded protein is CASSGTEQQGGSYGYTF. The full variable domain, in which reference TRBV9 and TRBJ1-2 provide the parts outside the CDR3, is DSGVTQTPKHLITATGQRVTLRCSPRSGDLSVYWYQQSLDQGLQFLIQYYNGEERAKGNILERFSAQQFPDLHSELNLSSLELGDSALYFCASSGTEQQGGSYGYTFGSGTRLTVV.

This clonotype appeared a few times. This chain connects TRBV5-1 to TRBJ2-7, with D tentatively TRBD1 (6 bases). Germline CDR1 SGHRS, CDR2 YFSETQ. The CDR3 sequence is 15 residues long. Trimming stripped 4 bases from V and 4 bases from J, with 18 bases between. The CDR3 sequence is CASSPRQDWAYEQYF. The CDR3 DNA reads as TGCGCCAGCAGCCCCCGACAGGATTGGGCTTACGAGCAGTACTTC.

The chain recombines TRBV6-2 or TRBV6-3 with TRBJ2-3, with 8 bases aligning to TRBD2. This CDR3 contains 15 residues. The V gene end was trimmed by 6 bases and the J gene end by 4 bases; junction bases not matched to a gene: 9. Germline V CDR1 and CDR2: MNHEY, SVGEGT. DNA for the CDR3: TGTGCCAGCAGGGCATCCGGGGGGGCTTCAGATACGCAGTATTTT. Protein sequence: CASRASGGASDTQYF.

This clonotype was observed many times. The chain couples TRBV6-2 or TRBV6-3 to TRBJ2-5; no clear D. V was trimmed by 4 bases and J by 5 bases, leaving 5 bases between them. Per germline, CDR1 MNHEY and CDR2 SVGEGT. CDR3 length: 11 residues. CDR3 DNA sequence: TGTGCCAGCAGTTTCATTGAGACCCAGTACTTC. Protein product: CASSFIETQYF.

The J gene is TRBJ2-2, the V gene TRBV27, with D tentatively TRBD1 (6 bases). CDR3 length: 17 residues. Germline V gene data show CDR1 as MNHEY and CDR2 as SMNVEV (reference sequence). Trimming took off 6 bases at V and 0 bases at J, with 17 bases between the two ends. The CDR3 DNA reads TGTGCCAGCAGCCCTTCCGGGACACATACGAACACCGGGGAGCTGTTTTTT. Translated, it gives CASSPSGTHTNTGELFF.

The chain has TRBV4-2 and TRBJ1-2, with 9 bases fitting TRBD1. The V segment lost 0 bases and the J segment 0 bases; nucleotides outside the gene matches: 8. CDR3 length: 18 residues. Germline V gives CDR1 LGHNA, CDR2 YNFKEQ. CDR3 loop: CASSQDLPGQGANYGYTF. CDR3 DNA: TGTGCCAGCAGCCAAGATCTCCCGGGACAGGGAGCTAACTATGGCTACACCTTC.

J is TRBJ2-2 and V is TRBV2; 7 bases align to TRBD1. CDR3 length equals 15 residues. Germline values: CDR1 SNHLY, CDR2 FYNNEI. The junction had 6 bases not matched to a gene; V was cut back by 2 bases and J by 6 bases. CDR3 nucleotides: TGTGCCAGCAGTGAATACAGGGGAGAGTCCGGGGAGCTGTTTTTT. This codes for CASSEYRGESGELFF.

Here the CDR3 reads CASSLAQGLGTEAFF. Written as DNA, the CDR3 is TGTGCCAGCAGCTTAGCTCAGGGGCTGGGGACTGAAGCTTTCTTT. V gene TRBV7-2 combines with J gene TRBJ1-1, with D tentatively TRBD1 (6 bases). Per the germline V gene, CDR1 is SGHTA and CDR2 is FQGNSA. V was pared by 0 bases and J by 5 bases, with 13 bases between. The length of the CDR3 is 15 residues. Full variable domain (rest looked up from reference TRBV7-2 and TRBJ1-1): GAGVSQSPSNKVTEKGKDVELRCDPISGHTALYWYRQSLGQGLEFLIYFQGNSAPDKSGLPSDRFSAERTGGSVSTLTIQRTQQEDSAVYLCASSLAQGLGTEAFFGQGTRLTVV.

This clonotype has just a few counts. The chain links TRBV7-3 to TRBJ2-7; tentative D call: TRBD2 (7 bases). Germline V gene data show CDR1 as SGHTA and CDR2 as FQGTGA. This CDR3 has 14 residues. The V gene lost 6 bases and the J gene lost 3 bases, with 15 bases spanning the gap. The CDR3 reads CASSRGGSGYEQYF. The CDR3 region has the DNA TGTGCCAGCAGTAGGGGGGGGAGTGGCTACGAGCAGTACTTC. The variable domain in full, completed from reference TRBV7-3 and TRBJ2-7, reads GAGVSQTPSNKVTEKGKYVELRCDPISGHTALYWYRQSLGQGPEFLIYFQGTGAADDSGLPNDRFFAVRPEGSVSTLKIQRTERGDSAVYLCASSRGGSGYEQYFGPGTRLTVT.

This clonotype was recorded a few times. This chain connects TRBV5-5 to TRBJ2-1, with 9 bases identical to TRBD1. Germline CDR1 is SGHKS and CDR2 is YYEKEE (reference sequence). V trimming: 1 base; J trimming: 7 bases; junction bases outside the gene matches: 3. The CDR3 loop spans 14 amino acids. The CDR3 is CASSLTGGRNEQFF. The CDR3 DNA is TGTGCCAGCAGCTTGACAGGGGGCAGAAATGAGCAGTTCTTC.

Only a few counts were recorded for this clonotype. The chain is built from TRBV2 and TRBJ2-5; D possibly corresponds to TRBD2 (5 bases). The CDR3 runs 13 residues. With 5 bases removed from V and 5 bases from J, the gap between germline ends came to 12 bases. Germline assignment: CDR1 SNHLY and CDR2 FYNNEI. CDR3 DNA sequence: TGTGCCAGCAGTAGGGAGATAGGGGAGACCCAGTACTTC. Protein: CASSREIGETQYF.

This rearrangement joins TRBV15 to TRBJ2-3; D ambiguous. This CDR3 has 16 residues. The germline V and J ends were trimmed by 5 bases and 4 bases, with 19 bases remaining between them. The germline V gene has CDR1 LNHNV and CDR2 YYDKDF (reference sequence). The CDR3 here is CATSSQPGRMADTQYF. The CDR3 coding sequence is TGTGCCACCAGCTCGCAACCAGGAAGGATGGCAGATACGCAGTATTTT.

Notes on this clonotype: A much larger clonotype is one base distant, so this may be a read error. CDR3 DNA: TGTGCCAGCAGCGTAGTGGGAGGAGTTCTGAATGAGCAGTACTTC. Its translation is CASSVVGGVLNEQYF. The chain links TRBV9 to TRBJ2-5; TRBD2 is a possible D gene (6 bases). Trimming pared 0 bases from V and 11 bases from J, leaving 20 bases between. Germline V gene sequence: CDR1 SGDLS, CDR2 YYNGEE. CDR3 length: 15 residues.

V gene TRBV11-1 combines with J gene TRBJ2-7; 9 bases map to TRBD1. The CDR3 extends over 17 amino acids. The germline gives CDR1 SGHAT, CDR2 FQDESV (reference sequence). With V trimmed by 3 bases and J by 1 base, 10 bases remained unmatched. The CDR3 DNA reads TGTGCCAGCAGCTTGCCCCCCGGGACAGGGCCTTCCTACGAGCAGTACTTC. Protein product: CASSLPPGTGPSYEQYF.

The CDR3 reads CASSQRDTFQPDTQYF. The CDR3, as DNA: TGTGCCAGCTCACAACGCGACACCTTTCAACCAGATACGCAGTATTTT. The chain has TRBV18 and TRBJ2-3, with D unclear. V gave up 4 bases and J gave up 4 bases, with 18 bases separating them. This CDR3 is built from 16 residues. Germline V gene lookup returns CDR1 KGHSH and CDR2 LQKENI.

This chain uses TRBV27 with TRBJ2-1; 7 bases are shared with TRBD2. After removal of 7 bases from V and 8 bases from J, the junction contained 14 bases not matched to a gene. The CDR3 sequence is 15 residues long. Germline V gives CDR1 MNHEY, CDR2 SMNVEV (reference sequence). The CDR3 sequence is CASTGLRGRADEQFF. Written as DNA, the CDR3 is TGTGCCAGCACCGGACTTCGTGGGAGGGCAGATGAGCAGTTCTTC.

This sequence joins TRBV30 and TRBJ2-7; the D call may be TRBD1 or TRBD2 (5 bases each). CDR3 size: 12 residues. Trimming took off 0 bases at V and 7 bases at J, with 10 bases between the two ends. Looked up from germline, CDR1 is GTSNPN and CDR2 is SVGIG (reference sequence). The CDR3: CAWSVRGGEQYF. The CDR3 region has the DNA TGTGCCTGGAGTGTACGGGGCGGAGAGCAGTACTTC.

This clonotype occurred a few times. CDR3 in DNA: TGTGCCAGCAGTGCCACCTGGGGCCAGGTGTTCTCCTACGAGCAGTACTTC. Its translation is CASSATWGQVFSYEQYF. V usage is TRBV6-1 and J usage is TRBJ2-7; D possibly corresponds to TRBD1 (5 bases). The V and J ends lost 4 bases and 0 bases respectively, with 19 bases between them. CDR1 MNHNS and CDR2 SASEGT come from the germline V gene. This CDR3 has 17 residues.

V gene TRBV11-2 combines with J gene TRBJ2-5; no definite D call. Per germline, CDR1 SGHAT and CDR2 FQNNGV. This CDR3 is 14 amino acids long. V lost 2 bases, J lost 7 bases, and 14 bases lay in between. CDR3 loop: CASSLKPTPRTQYF. DNA for the CDR3: TGTGCCAGCAGCTTAAAACCTACACCTCGGACCCAGTACTTC.